Only a few counts were recorded for the clone carrying this TCR beta chain. Its specificity is not known. The sample originates from a study of post-analysis software for immune sequencing data. Study observations and caveats: Five TRBV segments occurring more often in patients than controls included TRBV5-6, TRBV5-1 and TRBV20-1. Relative to controls, patients with multiple sclerosis showed significantly lower normalized Chao1 diversity.

Trimming removed 4 bases from V and 5 bases from J; junction bases left unmatched: 12. The CDR3 length is 15 residues. The germline gives CDR1 SGHRS, CDR2 YFSETQ. Every TCR beta cDNA library bore unique molecular identifiers. In TCRdb, the PCR reads were re-called with MiXCR into one record per CDR3 protein. The sample shows roughly 730,000 distinct CDR3 sequences, roughly 27% of them seen only once. Sample: blood. This chain joins TRBV5-1 and TRBJ2-7; 7 nucleotides match TRBD1. The TCR comes from a girl aged 10-17 years with multiple sclerosis. For the CDR3, the DNA is TGCGCCAGCAGCGAAGTCGGGACAGTCCCCCACGAGCAGTACTTC. Translated: CASSEVGTVPHEQYF. The complete variable domain, with remaining parts taken from reference TRBV5-1 and TRBJ2-7, reads KAGVTQTPRYLIKTRGQQVTLSCSPISGHRSVSWYQQTPGQGLQFLFEYFSETQRNKGNFPGRFSGRQFSNSRSEMNVSTLELGDSALYLCASSEVGTVPHEQYFGPGTRLTVT.